The rows below give T cell receptor beta chains drawn from one sample of a study of blood T cell repertoires in COVID-19. Libraries were prepared by immunoSEQ multiplex PCR; TCRdb keeps only in-frame clonotypes and omits some of them. The sample carries fewer than 350,000 clones, about 85% recorded once. Material for sequencing was PBMCs or T cells enriched from blood (not recorded which). These TCRs come from a woman aged 30 to 39 who had been exposed to COVID-19. The conserved cysteine and the conserved F or W are not part of the CDR3 here.

J gene	V gene	CDR3 protein
TRBJ1-4	TRBV7-9	ASTGWGGEKLF
TRBJ2-3	TRBV15	ATSTLTGIVTDTQY
TRBJ2-7	TRBV30	AWSRDNYEQY
TRBJ2-2	TRBV9	ASSVDGGFTGELF
TRBJ2-2	TRBV12-5	ASGTRQSTGELF
TRBJ2-7	TRBV7-8	ASSPTRTGREQY
TRBJ1-2	TRBV4-3	ASSQAAGPSTGIFSYGYT
TRBJ1-2	TRBV12-3/TRBV12-4	APGGCEGYT
TRBJ2-3	TRBV30	AWSPAGLAGVADTQY
TRBJ1-4	TRBV27	ASSFSGQLLEKLF
TRBJ1-2	TRBV10-2	ASSETGKMPYGYT
TRBJ2-5	TRBV7-9	ASSLEPGRETQY
TRBJ2-3	TRBV29-1	SVEGGTGATQY
TRBJ1-2	TRBV29-1	SVGGRYGQGKDGYT
TRBJ1-5	TRBV4-1	ASSHPDRGRQPQH
TRBJ2-7	TRBV5-6	ASSRLNTGYAAEQY
TRBJ1-2	TRBV28	ASSRGTVNGYT
TRBJ1-2	TRBV11-2	ASTLGRNYGYT
TRBJ2-1	TRBV19	ASRKPGTGSTEQF
TRBJ2-1	TRBV14	ASSLSSGGYNEQF
TRBJ2-1	TRBV7-3	ASSSQGSSYNEQF